This T cell receptor (beta chain) was obtained from a study of cytomegalovirus exposure and HLA in healthy donors. Trimming took off 2 bases at V and 0 bases at J, with 18 bases between the two ends. This CDR3 spans 19 amino acids. Germline values: CDR1 SGHRS, CDR2 YFSETQ. Whole-study results and caveats: At a 0.05 false discovery rate, a later analysis found some 18,000 TCR beta sequences to be associated with HLA alleles. Cytomegalovirus association was listed for about 170 TCR beta chains. Later analysis suggested links between common viral pathogens and several top significant clusters. In an earlier analysis, about 87% or about 30%: the productive usage of most TCR beta V segments.

PCR used 60 Vbeta primers and 13 Jbeta primers. Sequencing was performed with immunoSEQ multiplex PCR; in TCRdb, only in-frame clones are kept and a portion is missing. The sample records 100,000 to 150,000 clones, about 76% being singletons. Turning to this clone: Its specificity is unknown.

This sequence originates from a man aged 35 to 55 in good health and CMV-seropositive. The V and J genes are TRBV5-1 and TRBJ1-6, with D perhaps TRBD1 (6 bases). The sequenced material came from PBMCs. The CDR3 loop reads CASSLWAGAESSYNSPLHF. Written as DNA, the CDR3 is TGCGCCAGCAGCTTATGGGCAGGGGCGGAAAGCTCCTATAATTCACCCCTCCACTTT.